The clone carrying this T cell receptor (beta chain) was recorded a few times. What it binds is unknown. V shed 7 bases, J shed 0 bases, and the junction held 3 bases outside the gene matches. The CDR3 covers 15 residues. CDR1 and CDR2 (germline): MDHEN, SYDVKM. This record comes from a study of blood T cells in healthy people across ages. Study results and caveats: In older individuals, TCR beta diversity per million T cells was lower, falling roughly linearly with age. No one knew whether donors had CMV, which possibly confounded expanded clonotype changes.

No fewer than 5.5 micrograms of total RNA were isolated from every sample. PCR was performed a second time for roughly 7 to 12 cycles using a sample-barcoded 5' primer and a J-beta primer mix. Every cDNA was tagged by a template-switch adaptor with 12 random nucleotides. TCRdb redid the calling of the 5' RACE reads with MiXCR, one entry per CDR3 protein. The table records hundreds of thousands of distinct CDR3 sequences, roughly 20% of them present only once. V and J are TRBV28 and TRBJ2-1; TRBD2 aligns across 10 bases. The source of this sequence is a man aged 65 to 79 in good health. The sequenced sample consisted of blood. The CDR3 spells CASTSSGSSYNEQFF. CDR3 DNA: TGTGCCAGCACTTCTAGCGGGAGCTCCTACAATGAGCAGTTCTTC.